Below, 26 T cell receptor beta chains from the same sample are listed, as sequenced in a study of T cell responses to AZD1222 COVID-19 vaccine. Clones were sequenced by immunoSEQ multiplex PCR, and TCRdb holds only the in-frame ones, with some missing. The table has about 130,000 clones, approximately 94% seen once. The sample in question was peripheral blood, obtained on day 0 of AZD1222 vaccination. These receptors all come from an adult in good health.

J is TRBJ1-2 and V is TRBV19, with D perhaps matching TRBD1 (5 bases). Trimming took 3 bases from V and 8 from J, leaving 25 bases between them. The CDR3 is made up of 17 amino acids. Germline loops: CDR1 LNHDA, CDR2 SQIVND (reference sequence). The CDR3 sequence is CASSIGRRVGPYAGYTF. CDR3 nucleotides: TGTGCCAGTAGTATCGGGCGCAGGGTAGGCCCCTATGCCGGCTACACCTTC. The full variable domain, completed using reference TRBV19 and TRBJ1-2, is DGGITQSPKYLFRKEGQNVTLSCEQNLNHDAMYWYRQDPGQGLRLIYYSQIVNDFQKGDIAEGYSVSREKKESFPLTVTSAQKNPTAFYLCASSIGRRVGPYAGYTFGSGTRLTVV.

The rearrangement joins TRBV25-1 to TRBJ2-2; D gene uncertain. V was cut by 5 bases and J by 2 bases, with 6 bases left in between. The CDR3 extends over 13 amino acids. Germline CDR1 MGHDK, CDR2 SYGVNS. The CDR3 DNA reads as TGTGCCAGCAGTAGGCAAAACACCGGGGAGCTGTTTTTT. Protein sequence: CASSRQNTGELFF.

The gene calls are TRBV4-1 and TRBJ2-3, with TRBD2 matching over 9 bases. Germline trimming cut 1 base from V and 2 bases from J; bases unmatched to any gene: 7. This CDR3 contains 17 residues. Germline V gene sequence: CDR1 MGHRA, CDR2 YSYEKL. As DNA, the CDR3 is TGCGCCAGCAGCCAAGGCGTAACTAGCGGGCCCACAGATACGCAGTATTTT. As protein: CASSQGVTSGPTDTQYF.

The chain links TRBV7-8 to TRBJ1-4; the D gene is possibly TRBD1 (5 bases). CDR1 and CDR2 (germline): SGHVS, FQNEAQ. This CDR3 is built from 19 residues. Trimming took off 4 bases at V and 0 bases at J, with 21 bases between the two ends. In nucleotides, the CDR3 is TGTGCCAGCAGCTCGGGCCGGCTCGCGGGGCTCTCAACTAATGAAAAACTGTTTTTT. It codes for CASSSGRLAGLSTNEKLFF.

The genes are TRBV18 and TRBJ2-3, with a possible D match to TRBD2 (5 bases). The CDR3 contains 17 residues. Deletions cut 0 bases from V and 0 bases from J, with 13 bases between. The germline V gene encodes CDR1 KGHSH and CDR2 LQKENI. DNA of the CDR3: TGTGCCAGCTCACCACCATTATACGGGGTCAGCACAGATACGCAGTATTTT. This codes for CASSPPLYGVSTDTQYF.

CDR3 nucleotides: TGTGCCAGCAGTTCGGGGGACAGAACCTACGAGCAGTACTTC. Its translation is CASSSGDRTYEQYF. The chain has TRBV28 and TRBJ2-7; maybe TRBD1 (7 bases). CDR1 and CDR2 from the germline V gene are MDHEN and SYDVKM. The CDR3 runs 14 residues. V was clipped by 4 bases and J by 2 bases, with 12 bases between them.

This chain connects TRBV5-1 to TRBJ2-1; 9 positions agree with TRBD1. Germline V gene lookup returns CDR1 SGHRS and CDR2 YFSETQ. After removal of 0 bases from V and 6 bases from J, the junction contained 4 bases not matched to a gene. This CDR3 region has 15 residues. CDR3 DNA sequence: TGCGCCAGCAGCTTGGGGGACAGGGTGGCCAATGAGCAGTTCTTC. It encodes CASSLGDRVANEQFF.

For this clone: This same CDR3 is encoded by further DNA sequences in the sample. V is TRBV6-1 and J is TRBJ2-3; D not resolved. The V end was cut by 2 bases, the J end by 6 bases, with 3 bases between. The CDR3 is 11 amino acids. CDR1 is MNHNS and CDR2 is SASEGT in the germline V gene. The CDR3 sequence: CASSELDTQYF. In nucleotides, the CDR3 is TGTGCCAGCAGTGAACTGGATACGCAGTATTTT.

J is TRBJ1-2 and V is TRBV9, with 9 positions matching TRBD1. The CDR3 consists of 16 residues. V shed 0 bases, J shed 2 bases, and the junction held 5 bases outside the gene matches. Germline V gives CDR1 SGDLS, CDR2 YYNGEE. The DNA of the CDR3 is TGTGCCAGCAGCGTAGGGGGACAGGGCAGGAACTATGGCTACACCTTC. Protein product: CASSVGGQGRNYGYTF. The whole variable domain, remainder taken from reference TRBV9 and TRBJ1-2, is DSGVTQTPKHLITATGQRVTLRCSPRSGDLSVYWYQQSLDQGLQFLIQYYNGEERAKGNILERFSAQQFPDLHSELNLSSLELGDSALYFCASSVGGQGRNYGYTFGSGTRLTVV.

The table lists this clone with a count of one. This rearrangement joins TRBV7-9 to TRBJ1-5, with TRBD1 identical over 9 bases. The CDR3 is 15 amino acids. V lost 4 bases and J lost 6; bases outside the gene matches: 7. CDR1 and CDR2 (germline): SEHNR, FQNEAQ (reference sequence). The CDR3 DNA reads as TGTGCCAGCAGCTCTACAGGGGGCTACGGTCAGCCCCAGCATTTT. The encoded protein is CASSSTGGYGQPQHF.

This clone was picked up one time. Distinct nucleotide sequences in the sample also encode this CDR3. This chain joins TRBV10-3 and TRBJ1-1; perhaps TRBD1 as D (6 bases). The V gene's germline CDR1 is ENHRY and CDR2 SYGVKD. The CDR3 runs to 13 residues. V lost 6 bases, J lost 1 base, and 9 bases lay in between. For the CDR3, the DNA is TGTGCCATCAGCCGAGGGGGGAACACTGAAGCTTTCTTT. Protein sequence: CAISRGGNTEAFF.

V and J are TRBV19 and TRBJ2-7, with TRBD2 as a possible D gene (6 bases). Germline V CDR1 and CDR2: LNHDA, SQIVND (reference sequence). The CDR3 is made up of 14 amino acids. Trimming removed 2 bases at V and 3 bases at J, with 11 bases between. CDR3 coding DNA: TGTGCCAGTAGTATACGGGGGAATCTCTACGAGCAGTACTTC. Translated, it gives CASSIRGNLYEQYF.

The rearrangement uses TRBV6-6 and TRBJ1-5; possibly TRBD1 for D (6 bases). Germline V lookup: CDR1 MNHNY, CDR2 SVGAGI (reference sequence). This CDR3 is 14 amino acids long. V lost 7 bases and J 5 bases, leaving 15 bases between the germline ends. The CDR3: CASKRGGIDQPQHF. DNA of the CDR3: TGTGCCAGCAAGCGAGGGGGTATAGATCAGCCCCAGCATTTT.

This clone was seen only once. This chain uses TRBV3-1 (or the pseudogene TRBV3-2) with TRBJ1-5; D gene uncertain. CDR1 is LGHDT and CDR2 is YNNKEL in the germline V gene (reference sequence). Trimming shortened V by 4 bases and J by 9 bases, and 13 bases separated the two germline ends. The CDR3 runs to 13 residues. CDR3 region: CASSLSSGRPQHF. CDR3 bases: TGTGCCAGCAGCCTTTCATCCGGAAGGCCCCAGCATTTT.

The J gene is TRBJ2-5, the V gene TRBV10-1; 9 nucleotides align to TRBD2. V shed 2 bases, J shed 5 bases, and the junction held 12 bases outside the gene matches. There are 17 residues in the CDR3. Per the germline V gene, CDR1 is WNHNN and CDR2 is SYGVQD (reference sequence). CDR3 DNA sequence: TGCGCCAGCAGTGAGATGGTAGCGGGAGCCCCGCGGGAGACCCAGTACTTC. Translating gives CASSEMVAGAPRETQYF.

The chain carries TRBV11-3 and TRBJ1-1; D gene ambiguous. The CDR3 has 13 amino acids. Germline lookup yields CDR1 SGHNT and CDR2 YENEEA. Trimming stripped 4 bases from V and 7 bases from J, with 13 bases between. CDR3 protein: CASSSREGSEAFF. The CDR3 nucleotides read TGTGCCAGCAGCTCCCGAGAGGGAAGTGAAGCTTTCTTT.

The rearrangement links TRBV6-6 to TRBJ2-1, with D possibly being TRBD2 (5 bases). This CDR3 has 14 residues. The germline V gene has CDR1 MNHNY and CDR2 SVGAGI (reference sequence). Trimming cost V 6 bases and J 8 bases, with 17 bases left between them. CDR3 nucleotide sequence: TGTGCCAGCAGCCTCCCCGGACTCTCTGATGAGCAGTTCTTC. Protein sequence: CASSLPGLSDEQFF.

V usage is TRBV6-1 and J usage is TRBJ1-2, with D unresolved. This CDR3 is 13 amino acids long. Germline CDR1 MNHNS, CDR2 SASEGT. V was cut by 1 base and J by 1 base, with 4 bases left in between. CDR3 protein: CASSEGVNYGYTF. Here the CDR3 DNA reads TGTGCCAGCAGTGAAGGGGTTAACTATGGCTACACCTTC.

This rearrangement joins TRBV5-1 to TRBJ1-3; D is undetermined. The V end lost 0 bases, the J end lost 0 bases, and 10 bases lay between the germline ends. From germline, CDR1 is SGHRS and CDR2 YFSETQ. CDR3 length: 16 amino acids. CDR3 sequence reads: CASSLAAVDSGNTIYF. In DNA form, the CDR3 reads TGCGCCAGCAGCTTGGCGGCTGTAGACTCTGGAAACACCATATATTTT.

The CDR3 nucleotides read TGTGCCAGCAGCTTGCAAGGAGCGACCTACGAGCAGTACTTC. Protein: CASSLQGATYEQYF. This chain uses TRBV5-5 with TRBJ2-7; D not certain. V lost 1 base and J 2 bases, leaving 10 bases between the germline ends. CDR3 size: 14 residues. Germline loops: CDR1 SGHKS, CDR2 YYEKEE (reference sequence).

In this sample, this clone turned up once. CDR3 protein: CASSELGDQPQHF. DNA of the CDR3: TGTGCCAGCTCGGAGCTAGGGGACCAGCCCCAGCATTTT. V usage is TRBV18 and J usage is TRBJ1-5, with D possibly TRBD1 on 5 matching bases. CDR3 size: 13 residues. Germline V gene sequence: CDR1 KGHSH, CDR2 LQKENI. The ends were cut back, 6 bases at V and 7 bases at J, with 13 bases in the middle.

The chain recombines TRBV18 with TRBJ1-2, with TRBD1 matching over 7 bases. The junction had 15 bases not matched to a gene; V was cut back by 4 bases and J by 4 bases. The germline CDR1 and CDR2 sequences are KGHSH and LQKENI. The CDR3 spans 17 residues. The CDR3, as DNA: TGTGCCAGCTCACTGGGGACAGTCTTACGGGATGGCTATGGCTACACCTTC. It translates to CASSLGTVLRDGYGYTF.

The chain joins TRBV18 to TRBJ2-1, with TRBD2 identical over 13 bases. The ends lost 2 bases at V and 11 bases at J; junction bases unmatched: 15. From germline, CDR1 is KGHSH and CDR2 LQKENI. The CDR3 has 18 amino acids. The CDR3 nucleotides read TGTGCCAGCTCACCAAAGGGACTAGCGGGACTCGCTACAATGAAGCAGTTCTTC. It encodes CASSPKGLAGLATMKQFF.

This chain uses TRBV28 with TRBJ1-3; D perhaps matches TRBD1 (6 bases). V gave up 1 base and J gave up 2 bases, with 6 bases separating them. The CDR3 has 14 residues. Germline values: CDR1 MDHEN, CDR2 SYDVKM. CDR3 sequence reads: CASSLSGAGNTIYF. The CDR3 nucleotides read TGTGCCAGCAGTTTATCAGGGGCTGGAAACACCATATATTTT.

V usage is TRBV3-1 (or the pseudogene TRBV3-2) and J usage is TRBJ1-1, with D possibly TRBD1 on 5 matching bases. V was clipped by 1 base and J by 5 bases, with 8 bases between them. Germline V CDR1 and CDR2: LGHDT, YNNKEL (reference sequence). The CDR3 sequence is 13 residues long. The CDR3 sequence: CASSQVGGTEAFF. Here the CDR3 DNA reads TGTGCCAGCAGCCAAGTCGGGGGGACTGAAGCTTTCTTT.

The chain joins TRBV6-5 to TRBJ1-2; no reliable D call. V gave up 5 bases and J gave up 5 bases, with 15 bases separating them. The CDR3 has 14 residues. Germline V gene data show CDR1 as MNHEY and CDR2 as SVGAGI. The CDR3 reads CASSPDLSGYGYTF. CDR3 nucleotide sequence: TGTGCCAGCAGTCCGGACCTCTCTGGATATGGCTACACCTTC.